What follows are 5 T cell receptor beta chains derived from one specimen sequenced in a study of blood T cell repertoires in COVID-19. Profiled with immunoSEQ multiplex PCR; TCRdb holds only in-frame clones, not every one. The table records roughly 500,000 clones, roughly 89% of them present only once. The sequenced sample consisted of peripheral blood. These receptor sequences come from a young man with COVID-19, enrolled during active disease.

The chain has TRBV2 and TRBJ1-1, with D possibly being TRBD1 (6 bases). The CDR3 consists of 12 residues. Trimming left V 8 bases short and J 10 bases short, with 17 bases between. Germline V lookup: CDR1 SNHLY, CDR2 FYNNEI. The CDR3 sequence: CASVGEWGRAFF. In DNA form, the CDR3 reads TGTGCCAGCGTGGGGGAGTGGGGGCGAGCTTTCTTT. The variable domain in full, completed from reference TRBV2 and TRBJ1-1, reads EPEVTQTPSHQVTQMGQEVILRCVPISNHLYFYWYRQILGQKVEFLVSFYNNEISEKSEIFDDQFSVERPDGSNFTLKIRSTKLEDSAMYFCASVGEWGRAFFGQGTRLTVV.

The chain has TRBV3-1 (or the pseudogene TRBV3-2) and TRBJ2-1; no clear D. The CDR3 has 12 residues. Trimming pared 3 bases from V and 10 bases from J, leaving 10 bases between. The germline gives CDR1 LGHDT, CDR2 YNNKEL (reference sequence). CDR3 sequence (DNA): TGTGCCAGCAGCCAGGGTCTGGGCGAGCAGTTCTTC. Amino acid sequence: CASSQGLGEQFF.

This clone has a handful of counts. This chain links TRBV6-5 with TRBJ1-1; tentative D call: TRBD1 (5 bases). V shed 6 bases and J shed 1 base, with 9 bases lying between them. This CDR3 region has 13 residues. CDR1 is MNHEY, CDR2 SVGAGI, per germline. The CDR3 DNA reads TGTGCCAGCAGCTTGACAGAGAACACTGAAGCTTTCTTT. This codes for CASSLTENTEAFF.

The chain combines TRBV3-1 (or the pseudogene TRBV3-2) with TRBJ2-3, with 7 positions matching TRBD2. CDR3 length equals 12 residues. V lost 3 bases to trimming and J lost 7 bases; unmatched junction nucleotides: 1. Germline V gene data show CDR1 as LGHDT and CDR2 as YNNKEL (reference sequence). The CDR3 coding sequence is TGTGCCAGCAGCCAGCGGGGGAATACGCAGTATTTT. The encoded protein is CASSQRGNTQYF.

The chain links TRBV9 to TRBJ1-4, with D perhaps TRBD1 (5 bases). The germline CDR1 and CDR2 sequences are SGDLS and YYNGEE. The CDR3 runs to 12 residues. V lost 4 bases and J lost 8, with 9 bases in between. The CDR3 bases are TGTGCCAGCAGCCCCGGGGGGGAAAAACTGTTTTTT. Translated, it gives CASSPGGEKLFF. Supplemented by reference TRBV9 and TRBJ1-4, the full variable domain reads DSGVTQTPKHLITATGQRVTLRCSPRSGDLSVYWYQQSLDQGLQFLIQYYNGEERAKGNILERFSAQQFPDLHSELNLSSLELGDSALYFCASSPGGEKLFFGSGTQLSVL.